These 12 T cell receptor beta chains came from one sample sequenced in a study of blood T cells in healthy people across ages. Sample-barcoded 5' priming and a J-beta primer mix drove a second PCR of about 6 to 11 cycles. TCRdb fed the 5' RACE reads into MiXCR, producing one record per CDR3 protein. This table holds under 2 million distinct CDR3 sequences, roughly 30% found once. Sample: blood. The source is a woman aged 30 to 39 in good health.

The rearrangement uses TRBV20-1 and TRBJ1-5; no clear D. CDR3 length: 15 amino acids. The germline V gene has CDR1 DFQATT and CDR2 SNEGSKA (reference sequence). Trimming took 6 bases from V and 3 from J, leaving 18 bases between them. CDR3 region: CSASSGRVNNQPQHF. The CDR3 DNA follows: TGCAGTGCAAGTTCGGGGAGGGTTAACAATCAGCCCCAGCATTTT.

The genes are TRBV3-1 and TRBJ1-2; 8 nucleotides align to TRBD1. The length of the CDR3 is 14 residues. J was trimmed by 4 bases and V by 5 bases; bases with no gene match: 6. The V gene's germline CDR1 is LGHDT and CDR2 YNNKEL (reference sequence). This CDR3 is CASSSGDRGYGYTF. For the CDR3, the DNA is TGTGCCAGCAGCTCCGGAGACAGGGGCTATGGCTACACCTTC.

This clonotype turned up a few times. V and J are TRBV24-1 and TRBJ2-5; D unresolved. Per germline, CDR1 KGHDR and CDR2 SFDVKD. CDR3 length equals 15 residues. V dropped 3 bases and J dropped 6 bases, with 16 bases sitting between them. The CDR3 here is CATSDPASSEKTQYF. DNA for the CDR3: TGTGCCACCAGTGATCCGGCATCCTCCGAGAAGACCCAGTACTTC.

The rearrangement links TRBV5-6 to TRBJ2-1; D may match TRBD1 or TRBD2 (5 bases each). Germline V CDR1 and CDR2: SGHDT, YYEEEE. The CDR3 extends over 13 amino acids. The germline V and J ends were trimmed by 4 bases and 8 bases, with 13 bases remaining between them. In nucleotides, the CDR3 is TGTGCCAGCAGCACGGGACCTTACGATGAGCAGTTCTTC. Protein sequence: CASSTGPYDEQFF.

This clonotype appeared a few times. The V gene is TRBV30, the J gene TRBJ1-1; D call uncertain. V was shortened by 2 bases and J by 7 bases, with 11 bases between the two germline ends. This CDR3 comprises 12 residues. Per germline, CDR1 GTSNPN and CDR2 SVGIG (reference sequence). The CDR3 sequence is CAWSRRGSEAFF. CDR3 sequence (DNA): TGTGCCTGGAGTAGACGGGGTAGTGAAGCTTTCTTT.

This clonotype has more than one count but fewer than ten. The chain joins TRBV5-1 to TRBJ2-6; TRBD2 matches 13 bases. Germline CDR1 and CDR2: SGHRS and YFSETQ. The CDR3 contains 18 residues. Trimming at V came to 2 bases and at J to 1 base, leaving 3 bases not matched to a gene. The CDR3 region is CASSFGTSGNSGANVLTF. The CDR3 DNA sequence: TGCGCCAGCAGCTTCGGGACTAGCGGGAATTCTGGGGCCAACGTCCTGACTTTC.

V and J are TRBV20-1 and TRBJ2-5, with 8 bases that match TRBD1. The CDR3 runs 16 residues. Germline V lookup: CDR1 DFQATT, CDR2 SNEGSKA (reference sequence). The J segment lost 5 bases and the V segment lost 5 bases, leaving 16 bases of the junction unmatched. CDR3 DNA: TGCAGTGCTGTTGCCAGGGGGCGGAATTTTGGGGAGACCCAGTACTTC. Its protein product is CSAVARGRNFGETQYF.

The chain links TRBV18 to TRBJ2-7; no clear D gene. Germline V lookup: CDR1 KGHSH, CDR2 LQKENI. The CDR3 has 13 amino acids. Trimming took 3 bases from V and 5 from J, leaving 11 bases between them. This CDR3 is CASSPMGKHEQYF. The CDR3 bases are TGTGCCAGCTCACCCATGGGGAAGCACGAGCAGTACTTC.

This clonotype was picked up a small number of times. The V and J genes are TRBV7-9 and TRBJ2-5; no definite D call. The CDR3 runs 14 residues. Deletions cut 5 bases from V and 0 bases from J, with 10 bases between. The germline CDR1 and CDR2 sequences are SEHNR and FQNEAQ (reference sequence). The CDR3 DNA reads TGTGCCAGCAGCCTCTCCGTGGACCAAGAGACCCAGTACTTC. Residues: CASSLSVDQETQYF.

This clonotype was counted between two and nine times. V is TRBV7-9 and J is TRBJ2-3, with a possible D match to TRBD2 (5 bases). The CDR3 runs to 14 residues. The V end lost 6 bases, the J end lost 1 base, and 11 bases lay between the germline ends. Germline V gene sequence: CDR1 SEHNR, CDR2 FQNEAQ (reference sequence). CDR3 nucleotides: TGTGCCAGCAGTTCACAGCGGCGCACAGATACGCAGTATTTT. Amino acid sequence: CASSSQRRTDTQYF.

The rearrangement uses TRBV9 and TRBJ2-3; D unclear. There are 13 residues in the CDR3. Per the germline V gene, CDR1 is SGDLS and CDR2 is YYNGEE. Between the trimmed V and J ends, which lost 0 bases and 7 bases, there was a span of 9 bases. In DNA form, the CDR3 reads TGTGCCAGCAGCGTAGGAGCTGAATATACGCAGTATTTT. Protein sequence: CASSVGAEYTQYF.

The chain joins TRBV20-1 to TRBJ2-1, with a tentative D call TRBD2 (6 bases). The CDR3 covers 13 residues. Germline CDR1 DFQATT, CDR2 SNEGSKA (reference sequence). The CDR3 region has the DNA TGCAGCCACCGCGGGGACCCCTACAATGAGCAGTTCTTC. It specifies CSHRGDPYNEQFF.